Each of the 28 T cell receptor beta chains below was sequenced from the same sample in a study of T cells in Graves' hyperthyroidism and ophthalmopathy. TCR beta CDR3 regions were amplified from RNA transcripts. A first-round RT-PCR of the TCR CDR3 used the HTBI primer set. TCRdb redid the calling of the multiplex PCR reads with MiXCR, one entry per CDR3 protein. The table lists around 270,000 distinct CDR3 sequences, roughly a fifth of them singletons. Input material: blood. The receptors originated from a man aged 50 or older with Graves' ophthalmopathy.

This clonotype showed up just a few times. The CDR3 loop is CASRLVASGTPLDGELFF. As DNA, the CDR3 is TGTGCCAGCAGACTCGTGGCTAGCGGGACACCCTTAGACGGGGAGCTGTTTTTT. V and J are TRBV27 and TRBJ2-2; 9 bases line up with TRBD2. Per the germline V gene, CDR1 is MNHEY and CDR2 is SMNVEV (reference sequence). CDR3 length equals 18 residues. Germline trimming cut 6 bases from V and 7 bases from J; bases unmatched to any gene: 18.

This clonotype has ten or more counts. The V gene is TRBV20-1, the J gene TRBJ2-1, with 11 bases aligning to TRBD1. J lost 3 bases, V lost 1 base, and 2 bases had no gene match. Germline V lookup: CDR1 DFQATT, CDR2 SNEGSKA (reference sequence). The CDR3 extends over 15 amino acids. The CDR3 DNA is TGCAGTGCTAGAGTTGGGACAGGGGGCTACAATGAGCAGTTCTTC. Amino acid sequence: CSARVGTGGYNEQFF.

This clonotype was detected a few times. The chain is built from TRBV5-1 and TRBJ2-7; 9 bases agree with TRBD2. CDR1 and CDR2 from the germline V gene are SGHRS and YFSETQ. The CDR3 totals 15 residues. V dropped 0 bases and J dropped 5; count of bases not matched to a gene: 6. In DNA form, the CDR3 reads TGCGCCAGCAGCTTGGAAGGTAGCGGGAGAAACGAGCAGTACTTC. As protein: CASSLEGSGRNEQYF.

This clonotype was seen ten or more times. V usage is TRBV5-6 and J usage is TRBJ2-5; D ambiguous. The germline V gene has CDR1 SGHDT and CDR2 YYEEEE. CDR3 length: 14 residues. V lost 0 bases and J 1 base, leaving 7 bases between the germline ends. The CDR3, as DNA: TGTGCCAGCAGCTTGGCCCAGGTCCAAGAGACCCAGTACTTC. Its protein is CASSLAQVQETQYF.

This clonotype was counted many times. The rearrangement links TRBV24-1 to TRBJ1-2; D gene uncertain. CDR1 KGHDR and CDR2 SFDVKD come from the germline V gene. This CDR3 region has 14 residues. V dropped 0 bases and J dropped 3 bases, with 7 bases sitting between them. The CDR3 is CATSDLAVDYGYTF. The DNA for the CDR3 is TGTGCCACCAGTGATTTGGCCGTCGACTATGGCTACACCTTC.

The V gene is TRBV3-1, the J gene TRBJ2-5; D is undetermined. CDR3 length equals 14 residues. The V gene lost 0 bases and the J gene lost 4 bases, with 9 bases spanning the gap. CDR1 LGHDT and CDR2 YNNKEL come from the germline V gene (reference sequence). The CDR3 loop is CASSQEFLGETQYF. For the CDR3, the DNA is TGTGCCAGCAGCCAAGAATTTCTAGGAGAGACCCAGTACTTC.

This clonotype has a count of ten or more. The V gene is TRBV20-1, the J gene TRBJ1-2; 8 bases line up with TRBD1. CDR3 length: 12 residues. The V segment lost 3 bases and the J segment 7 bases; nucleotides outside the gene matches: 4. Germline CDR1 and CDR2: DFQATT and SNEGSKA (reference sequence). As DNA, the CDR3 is TGCAGTGCTAGGACAGGGGAGGGTGGCTACACCTTC. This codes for CSARTGEGGYTF.

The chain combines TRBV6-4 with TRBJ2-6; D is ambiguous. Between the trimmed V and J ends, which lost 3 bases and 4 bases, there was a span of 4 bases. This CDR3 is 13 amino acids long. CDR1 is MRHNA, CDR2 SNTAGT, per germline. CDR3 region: CASSEGGANVLTF. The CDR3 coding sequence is TGTGCCAGCAGTGAGGGAGGGGCCAACGTCCTGACTTTC.

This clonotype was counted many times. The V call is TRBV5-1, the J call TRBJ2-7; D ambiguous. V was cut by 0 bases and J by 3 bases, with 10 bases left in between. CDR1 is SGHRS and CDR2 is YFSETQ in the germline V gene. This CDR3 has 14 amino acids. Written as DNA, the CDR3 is TGCGCCAGCAGCTTGGGATCTGGCATCTACGAGCAGTACTTC. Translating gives CASSLGSGIYEQYF.

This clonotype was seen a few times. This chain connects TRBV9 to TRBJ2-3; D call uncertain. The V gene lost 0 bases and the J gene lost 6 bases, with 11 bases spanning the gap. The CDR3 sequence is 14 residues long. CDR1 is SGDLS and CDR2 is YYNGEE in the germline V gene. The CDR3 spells CASSVEAAQDTQYF. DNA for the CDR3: TGTGCCAGCAGCGTAGAGGCGGCGCAGGATACGCAGTATTTT.

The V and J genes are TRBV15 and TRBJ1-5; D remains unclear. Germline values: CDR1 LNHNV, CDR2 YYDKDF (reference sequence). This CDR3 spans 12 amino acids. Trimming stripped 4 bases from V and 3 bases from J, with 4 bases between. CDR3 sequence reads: CATSKTNQPQHF. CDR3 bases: TGTGCCACCAGCAAAACCAATCAGCCCCAGCATTTT.

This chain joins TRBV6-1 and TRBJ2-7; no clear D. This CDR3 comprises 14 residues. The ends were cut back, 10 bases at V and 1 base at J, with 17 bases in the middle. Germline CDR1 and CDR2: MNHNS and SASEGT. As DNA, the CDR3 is TGTGCCACCTCCCCAATTAGCAGGTCCTACGAGCAGTACTTC. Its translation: CATSPISRSYEQYF.

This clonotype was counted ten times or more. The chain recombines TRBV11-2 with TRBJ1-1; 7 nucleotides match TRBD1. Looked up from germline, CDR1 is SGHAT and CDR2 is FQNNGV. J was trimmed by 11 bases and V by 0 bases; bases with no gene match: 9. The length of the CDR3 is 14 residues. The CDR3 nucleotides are TGTGCCAGCAGCTTAGAGAGGGGGACAGCCTGGGCTTTCTTT. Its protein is CASSLERGTAWAFF.

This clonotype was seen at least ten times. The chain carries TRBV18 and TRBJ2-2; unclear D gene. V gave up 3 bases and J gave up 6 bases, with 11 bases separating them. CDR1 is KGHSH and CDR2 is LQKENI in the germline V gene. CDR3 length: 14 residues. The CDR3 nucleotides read TGTGCCAGCTCACCTACACGCGGATCCGGGGAGCTGTTTTTT. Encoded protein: CASSPTRGSGELFF.

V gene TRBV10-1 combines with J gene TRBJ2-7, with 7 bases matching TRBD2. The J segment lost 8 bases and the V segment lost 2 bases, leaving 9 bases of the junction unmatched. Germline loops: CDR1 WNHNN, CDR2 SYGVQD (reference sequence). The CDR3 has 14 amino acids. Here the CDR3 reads CASSENSGYSQQYF. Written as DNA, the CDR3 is TGCGCCAGCAGTGAGAATAGCGGGTACAGCCAGCAGTACTTC.

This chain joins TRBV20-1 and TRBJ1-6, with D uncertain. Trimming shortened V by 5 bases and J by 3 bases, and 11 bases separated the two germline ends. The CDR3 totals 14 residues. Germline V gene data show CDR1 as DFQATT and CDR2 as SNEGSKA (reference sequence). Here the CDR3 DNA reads TGCAGTGCTGGAAGGACGGACTATAATTCACCCCTCCACTTT. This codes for CSAGRTDYNSPLHF.

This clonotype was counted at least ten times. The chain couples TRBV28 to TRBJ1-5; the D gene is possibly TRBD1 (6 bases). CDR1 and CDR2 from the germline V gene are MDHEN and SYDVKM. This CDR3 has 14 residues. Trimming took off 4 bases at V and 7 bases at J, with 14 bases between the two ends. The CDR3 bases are TGTGCCAGCAGTTCCAGGGGCCTGAGGCAGCCCCAGCATTTT. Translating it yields CASSSRGLRQPQHF. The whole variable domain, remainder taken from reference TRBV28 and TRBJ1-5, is DVKVTQSSRYLVKRTGEKVFLECVQDMDHENMFWYRQDPGLGLRLIYFSYDVKMKEKGDIPEGYSVSREKKERFSLILESASTNQTSMYLCASSSRGLRQPQHFGDGTRLSIL.

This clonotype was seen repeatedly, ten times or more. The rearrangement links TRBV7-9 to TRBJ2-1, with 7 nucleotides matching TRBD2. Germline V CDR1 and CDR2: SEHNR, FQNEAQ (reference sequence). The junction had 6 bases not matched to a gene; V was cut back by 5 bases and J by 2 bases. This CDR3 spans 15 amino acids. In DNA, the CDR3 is TGTGCCAGCAGCGAAAGCGGGATTACCTACAATGAGCAGTTCTTC. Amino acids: CASSESGITYNEQFF.

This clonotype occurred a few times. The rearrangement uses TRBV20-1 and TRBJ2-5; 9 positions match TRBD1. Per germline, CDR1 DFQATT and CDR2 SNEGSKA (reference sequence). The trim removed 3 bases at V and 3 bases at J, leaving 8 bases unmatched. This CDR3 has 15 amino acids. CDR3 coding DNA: TGCAGTGCTAGCCCTCTTACAGGGGGCAAAGAGACCCAGTACTTC. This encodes CSASPLTGGKETQYF.

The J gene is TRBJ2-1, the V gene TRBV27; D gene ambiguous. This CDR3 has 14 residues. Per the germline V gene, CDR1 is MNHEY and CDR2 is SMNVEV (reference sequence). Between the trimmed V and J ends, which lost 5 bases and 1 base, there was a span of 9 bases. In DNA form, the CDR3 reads TGTGCCAGCAGTACACTTATGTCCTACAATGAGCAGTTCTTC. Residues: CASSTLMSYNEQFF.

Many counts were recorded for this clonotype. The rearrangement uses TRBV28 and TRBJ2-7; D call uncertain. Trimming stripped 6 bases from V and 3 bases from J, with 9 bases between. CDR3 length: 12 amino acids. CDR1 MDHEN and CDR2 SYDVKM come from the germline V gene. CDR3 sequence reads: CASSSSLYEQYF. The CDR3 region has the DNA TGTGCCAGCAGCTCATCCCTCTACGAGCAGTACTTC.

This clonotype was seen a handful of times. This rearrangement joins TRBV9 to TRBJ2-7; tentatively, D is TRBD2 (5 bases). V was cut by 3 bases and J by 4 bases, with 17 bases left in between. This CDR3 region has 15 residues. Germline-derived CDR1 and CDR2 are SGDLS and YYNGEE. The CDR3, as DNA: TGTGCCAGCAGCGCAGCTAGCTCCATAAGGTACGAGCAGTACTTC. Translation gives CASSAASSIRYEQYF.

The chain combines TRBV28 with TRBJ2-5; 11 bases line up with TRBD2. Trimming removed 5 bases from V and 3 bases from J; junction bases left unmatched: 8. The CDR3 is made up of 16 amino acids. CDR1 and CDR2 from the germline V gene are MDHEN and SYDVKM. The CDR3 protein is CASSKDSGREEETQYF. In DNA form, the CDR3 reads TGTGCCAGCAGTAAAGATAGCGGGAGGGAGGAAGAGACCCAGTACTTC. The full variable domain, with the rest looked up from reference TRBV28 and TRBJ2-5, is DVKVTQSSRYLVKRTGEKVFLECVQDMDHENMFWYRQDPGLGLRLIYFSYDVKMKEKGDIPEGYSVSREKKERFSLILESASTNQTSMYLCASSKDSGREEETQYFGPGTRLLVL.

This chain's CDR3 is CASSLFSTPRYNEQFF. The CDR3 nucleotides are TGTGCCAGCAGTTTATTCTCTACTCCGAGGTACAATGAGCAGTTCTTC. This chain links TRBV27 with TRBJ2-1; D uncertain. Trimming shortened V by 1 base and J by 4 bases, and 14 bases separated the two germline ends. The CDR3 loop spans 16 amino acids. Germline V gene data show CDR1 as MNHEY and CDR2 as SMNVEV (reference sequence).

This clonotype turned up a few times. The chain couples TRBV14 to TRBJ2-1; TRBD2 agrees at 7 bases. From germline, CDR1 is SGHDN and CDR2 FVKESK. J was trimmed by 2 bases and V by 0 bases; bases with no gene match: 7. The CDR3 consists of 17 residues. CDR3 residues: CASSQEWLAAAYNEQFF. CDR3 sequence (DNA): TGTGCCAGCAGCCAAGAATGGCTAGCGGCTGCCTACAATGAGCAGTTCTTC.

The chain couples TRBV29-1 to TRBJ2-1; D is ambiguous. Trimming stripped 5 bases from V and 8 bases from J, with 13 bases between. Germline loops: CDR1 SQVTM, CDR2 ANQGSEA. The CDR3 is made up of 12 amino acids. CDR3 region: CSVRVLGDEQFF. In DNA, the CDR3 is TGCAGCGTTCGGGTTCTAGGCGATGAGCAGTTCTTC.

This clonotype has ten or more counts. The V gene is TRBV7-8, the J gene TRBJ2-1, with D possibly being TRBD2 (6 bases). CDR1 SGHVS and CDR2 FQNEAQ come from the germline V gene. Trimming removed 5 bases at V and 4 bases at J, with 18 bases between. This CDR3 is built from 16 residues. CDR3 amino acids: CASSLKPTSPYNEQFF. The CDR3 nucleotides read TGTGCCAGCAGCCTCAAACCCACTAGCCCATACAATGAGCAGTTCTTC.

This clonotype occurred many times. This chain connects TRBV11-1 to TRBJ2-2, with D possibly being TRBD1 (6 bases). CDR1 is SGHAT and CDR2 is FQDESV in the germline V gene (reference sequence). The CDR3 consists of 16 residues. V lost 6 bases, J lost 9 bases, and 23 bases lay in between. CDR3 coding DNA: TGTGCCAGCAGTTCTGACAGGAACTGGATGAGTCGGGAGCTGTTTTTT. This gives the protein CASSSDRNWMSRELFF. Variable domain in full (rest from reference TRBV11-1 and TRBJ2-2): EAEVAQSPRYKITEKSQAVAFWCDPISGHATLYWYRQILGQGPELLVQFQDESVVDDSQLPKDRFSAERLKGVDSTLKIQPAELGDSAMYLCASSSDRNWMSRELFFGEGSRLTVL.